This T cell receptor (beta chain) is drawn from a study of blood T cell repertoires in COVID-19. Overall study context: The samples span acute and convalescent COVID-19 from the United States, Italy and Spain. The analysed material was cDNA or gDNA that came from T cells, B-cell-depleted T cells, or PBMCs.

Clones were read by immunoSEQ multiplex PCR, and TCRdb kept only the in-frame ones, dropping some. The data show 200,000 to 250,000 clones, 70% to 90% seen once. Germline V CDR1 and CDR2: SGHRS, YFSETQ. J was trimmed by 6 bases and V by 0 bases; bases with no gene match: 2. The CDR3 loop spans 16 amino acids. The chain uses TRBV5-1 and TRBJ2-2; 13 bases line up with TRBD2. What was sequenced was PBMCs or T cells enriched from blood (not recorded which). This receptor was obtained from a woman aged 50 to 60 with acute COVID-19. The CDR3 sequence: CASSLVTSGRAGELFF. The CDR3, as DNA: TGCGCCAGCAGCTTGGTCACTAGCGGGAGGGCCGGGGAGCTGTTTTTT.